Listed below are T cell receptor beta chains from one sample, sequenced in a study of control samples from healthy donors and cancer patients. Assay: immunoSEQ multiplex PCR; the TCRdb copy retains only in-frame clones and omits some. The sample records around 140,000 clones, 91% being singletons. Input material: blood. The receptors shown here come from a young man in good health. Each CDR3 is given with its conserved first and last residue.

v_gene	j_gene	len	CDR3aa
TRBV7-2	TRBJ2-3	19	CASSFDGTSGGSSTDTQYF
TRBV10-2	TRBJ2-5	12	CASSESRRTQYF
TRBV3-1/TRBV3-2	TRBJ1-2	14	CASSHGLPRVGYTF
TRBV5-1	TRBJ2-7	16	CASSLAGRGASYEQYF
TRBV5-4	TRBJ1-1	12	CASSLPNTEAFF
TRBV5-1	TRBJ1-2	13	CASSLEGGFGDTF
TRBV7-6	TRBJ2-3	16	CASSLMTGPNTDTQYF
TRBV11-2	TRBJ2-3	14	CASSLSRAADTQYF
TRBV6-6	TRBJ2-7	15	CASIDPTGAFDEQYF
TRBV10-1	TRBJ1-5	15	CASSDQTGGNQPQHF
TRBV20-1	TRBJ1-1	11	CSANRATEAFF
TRBV29-1	NA	14	CSVEGTGVPYEQYF
TRBV10-3	TRBJ1-1	15	CAISPDREGNTEAFF
TRBV19	TRBJ2-7	15	CASSATGGFTYEQYF
TRBV5-6	TRBJ2-3	14	CASSLARSTDTQYF
TRBV7-9	TRBJ2-3	13	CASSFFGADTQYF
TRBV5-1	TRBJ1-2	15	CASSLVTGGARGYTF